Below are 9 T cell receptor beta chains sequenced from a single sample in a study of shared clonotypes between healthy human individuals. Using immunoSEQ multiplex PCR, the repertoire was profiled, and TCRdb retains in-frame clones only, with some absent. The data show nearly 500,000 clones, about three quarters seen once. The source material was PBMCs. The receptors shown here come from a woman aged 40 to 50 in good health. Some clones in this sample may be carry-over from other donors' samples.

V and J are TRBV28 and TRBJ2-1; D is perhaps TRBD2 (5 bases). The CDR3 sequence is 16 residues long. V was cut by 6 bases and J by 5 bases, with 20 bases left in between. The germline gives CDR1 MDHEN, CDR2 SYDVKM. The CDR3 is CASSPHGGPQDNEQFF. CDR3 nucleotides: TGTGCCAGCAGCCCTCATGGAGGCCCTCAGGACAATGAGCAGTTCTTC.

This clone occurred a few times. V gene TRBV6-1 combines with J gene TRBJ1-1; D is unresolved. The CDR3 is 12 amino acids. Trimming left V 8 bases short and J 7 bases short, with 14 bases between. Germline V gene sequence: CDR1 MNHNS, CDR2 SASEGT. This CDR3 is CASVGKLFEAFF. Here the CDR3 DNA reads TGTGCCAGCGTAGGGAAACTCTTTGAAGCTTTCTTT.

The chain couples TRBV28 to TRBJ2-3; D is possibly TRBD2 (5 bases). The V end lost 6 bases, the J end lost 4 bases, and 14 bases lay between the germline ends. The germline V gene encodes CDR1 MDHEN and CDR2 SYDVKM. The CDR3 is 14 amino acids. The CDR3 DNA follows: TGTGCCAGCAGGTTTAGCGCAGGTCCAGATACGCAGTATTTT. It is translated as CASRFSAGPDTQYF.

This chain uses TRBV27 with TRBJ2-7; TRBD2 matches 10 bases. The germline CDR1 and CDR2 sequences are MNHEY and SMNVEV (reference sequence). Trimming took 8 bases from V and 4 from J; bases not matched to a gene: 8. The CDR3 runs 14 residues. As DNA, the CDR3 is TGTGCCAGCGCCAGCGGGAGGGTTGGATACGAGCAGTACTTC. As protein: CASASGRVGYEQYF.

Comments on this clone: The junction differs from germline at one of its ends, possibly a read error. The chain combines TRBV2 with TRBJ2-1, with TRBD1 matching over 7 bases. Germline V gene data show CDR1 as SNHLY and CDR2 as FYNNEI. CDR3 length equals 16 residues. The CDR3 loop reads CASSGPGTVGLNAQFF. CDR3 coding DNA: TGTGCCAGCAGTGGCCCAGGGACAGTAGGCCTGAATGCGCAGTTCTTC. Complete variable domain (other parts from reference TRBV2 and TRBJ2-1): EPEVTQTPSHQVTQMGQEVILRCVPISNHLYFYWYRQILGQKVEFLVSFYNNEISEKSEIFDDQFSVERPDGSNFTLKIRSTKLEDSAMYFCASSGPGTVGLNAQFFGPGTRLTVL.

Comments on this clone: Possible read error: a much larger clone is one base away. The chain has TRBV28 and TRBJ1-2; maybe TRBD1 (5 bases). The CDR3 runs 13 residues. CDR1 is MDHEN, CDR2 SYDVKM, per germline. Trimming cost V 4 bases and J 3 bases, with 9 bases left between them. CDR3 in DNA: TGTGCCAGCAGTTACGGGGGTGACTATGGCTACACCTTC. It specifies CASSYGGDYGYTF.

The V call is TRBV9, the J call TRBJ2-1; 11 bases match TRBD2. CDR3 length equals 18 residues. Germline CDR1 SGDLS, CDR2 YYNGEE. The V gene end was trimmed by 1 base and the J gene end by 3 bases; junction bases not matched to a gene: 9. Here the CDR3 DNA reads TGTGCCAGCAGCGTAAGCCCCCCCGGACTAGCGGGCTACAATGAGCAGTTCTTC. It yields the protein CASSVSPPGLAGYNEQFF.

This chain connects TRBV9 to TRBJ2-3; 11 nucleotides agree with TRBD2. The CDR3 runs 16 residues. After removal of 2 bases from V and 4 bases from J, the junction contained 6 bases not matched to a gene. The germline V gene encodes CDR1 SGDLS and CDR2 YYNGEE. Here the CDR3 reads CASSVDSGRAPDTQYF. In DNA form, the CDR3 reads TGTGCCAGCAGCGTCGATAGCGGGAGGGCCCCAGATACGCAGTATTTT.

J is TRBJ2-3 and V is TRBV7-9, with D unclear. V gave up 3 bases and J gave up 0 bases, with 16 bases separating them. CDR3 length: 17 amino acids. CDR1 is SEHNR and CDR2 is FQNEAQ in the germline V gene (reference sequence). This chain's CDR3 is CASSLYLGGSSTDTQYF. The CDR3 DNA follows: TGTGCCAGCAGCTTGTACTTGGGCGGTTCTAGCACAGATACGCAGTATTTT.